This entry lists 9 T cell receptor beta chains sequenced from one sample in a study of cytomegalovirus exposure and HLA in healthy donors. In the PCR, 60 Vbeta and 13 Jbeta primers were used. Clones were read by immunoSEQ multiplex PCR, and TCRdb kept only the in-frame ones, dropping some. The sample records approximately 100,000 clones, 65% to 80% being singletons. The sample was PBMCs. Source of these receptors: a man between 40 and 49 years old in good health and CMV-seropositive.

V is TRBV5-1 and J is TRBJ2-7; a weak D match, TRBD1 (5 bases). V dropped 3 bases and J dropped 1 base, with 20 bases sitting between them. Germline V lookup: CDR1 SGHRS, CDR2 YFSETQ. CDR3 size: 17 residues. CDR3 region: CASSSWGKGTGSYEQYF. CDR3 nucleotide sequence: TGCGCCAGCAGCTCGTGGGGAAAGGGTACAGGATCCTACGAGCAGTACTTC.

The rearrangement joins TRBV6-6 to TRBJ1-1; D gene uncertain. Germline V gene sequence: CDR1 MNHNY, CDR2 SVGAGI (reference sequence). This CDR3 contains 15 residues. Trimming removed 8 bases from V and 3 bases from J, with 19 bases in between. CDR3 sequence reads: CASCPDYSCYTEAFF. The CDR3 DNA reads TGTGCCAGCTGCCCCGATTACAGTTGTTACACTGAAGCTTTCTTT.

This clone has just one count. This chain uses TRBV27 with TRBJ2-1, with a tentative D call TRBD1 (5 bases). The germline V and J ends were trimmed by 1 base and 0 bases, with 10 bases remaining between them. The CDR3 runs to 16 residues. The V gene's germline CDR1 is MNHEY and CDR2 SMNVEV (reference sequence). This chain's CDR3 is CASSLYQGSSYNEQFF. Written as DNA, the CDR3 is TGTGCCAGCAGTTTATATCAGGGAAGCTCCTACAATGAGCAGTTCTTC.

This clone was counted only a few times. The chain links TRBV4-1 to TRBJ2-3, with TRBD2 as a possible D gene (5 bases). V dropped 6 bases and J dropped 0 bases, with 10 bases sitting between them. The CDR3 contains 14 residues. The germline gives CDR1 MGHRA, CDR2 YSYEKL. The CDR3, as DNA: TGCGCCAGCAGAGTAGCGACCAGCACAGATACGCAGTATTTT. This codes for CASRVATSTDTQYF.

This chain uses TRBV6-1 with TRBJ1-2; 8 bases are a match to TRBD1. The germline V gene has CDR1 MNHNS and CDR2 SASEGT. The V gene end was trimmed by 6 bases and the J gene end by 8 bases; junction bases not matched to a gene: 11. The CDR3 has 14 residues. For the CDR3, the DNA is TGTGCCAGCAGAACTCTAGGACAGGGTCAAGGCTACACCTTC. It encodes CASRTLGQGQGYTF.

The chain links TRBV28 to TRBJ2-1, with D perhaps matching TRBD1 (6 bases). Looked up from germline, CDR1 is MDHEN and CDR2 is SYDVKM. The V and J ends lost 2 bases and 10 bases respectively, with 15 bases between them. CDR3 length: 14 amino acids. CDR3 sequence (DNA): TGTGCCAGCAGTTTACCCCCCTCGCAGGGGGAGCAGTTCTTC. Its translation: CASSLPPSQGEQFF.

This chain joins TRBV7-8 and TRBJ2-5; unclear D gene. Looked up from germline, CDR1 is SGHVS and CDR2 is FQNEAQ. Trimming stripped 1 base from V and 1 base from J, with 10 bases between. The CDR3 consists of 15 residues. CDR3 bases: TGTGCCAGCAGCTTAGTCGTGGGCAGCCAAGAGACCCAGTACTTC. Translating it yields CASSLVVGSQETQYF.

This clone turned up a few times. The chain links TRBV5-6 to TRBJ2-7; 9 nucleotides agree with TRBD1. The CDR3 spans 16 residues. Unmatched junction bases numbered 10, after V lost 4 bases and J lost 2 bases. The germline V gene has CDR1 SGHDT and CDR2 YYEEEE. For the CDR3, the DNA is TGTGCCAGCAGCAGTACCCGGACAGGGGTCCCCTACGAGCAGTACTTC. Amino acids: CASSSTRTGVPYEQYF.

V and J are TRBV9 and TRBJ1-1; 9 nucleotides line up with TRBD1. Looked up from germline, CDR1 is SGDLS and CDR2 is YYNGEE. The CDR3 is made up of 16 amino acids. The ends lost 0 bases at V and 3 bases at J; junction bases unmatched: 6. CDR3 sequence reads: CASSVGSTGGHTEAFF. CDR3 DNA: TGTGCCAGCAGCGTAGGGTCGACAGGGGGGCACACTGAAGCTTTCTTT.